Shown below are 2 T cell receptor beta chains from a single sample sequenced in a study of metastatic and nonmetastatic thyroid tumors. TCRdb called clones again from the PCR reads with MiXCR. This sample has around 35,000 clones; about a sixth occur once, and the top ten carry 3% to 3.5%. Each patient came to thyroid surgery without any prior treatment (of any kind). Sample: blood. These receptors all stem from a female donor with papillary thyroid cancer or a benign thyroid nodule (not recorded which). Some clones in this sample may be carry-over from other donors' samples.

The chain employs TRBV6-1 and TRBJ2-6, with TRBD1 matching over 7 bases. From germline, CDR1 is MNHNS and CDR2 SASEGT. The V gene end was trimmed by 5 bases and the J gene end by 8 bases; junction bases not matched to a gene: 15. This CDR3 has 17 amino acids. CDR3 nucleotides: TGTGCCAGCAGTCCGGGACAGTGGGCTCACGGGTCCAACGTCCTGACTTTC. Translation: CASSPGQWAHGSNVLTF.

This clone was seen a few times. The chain couples TRBV12-3 or TRBV12-4 to TRBJ2-1; TRBD2 agrees at 11 bases. The CDR3 runs to 16 residues. After removal of 6 bases from V and 0 bases from J, the junction contained 4 bases not matched to a gene. CDR3 bases: TGTGCCAGCAGGGAAGGACTAGCGGGCTCCTACAATGAGCAGTTCTTC. This codes for CASREGLAGSYNEQFF.